The rows below give T cell receptor beta chains drawn from one sample of a study of cytomegalovirus exposure and HLA in healthy donors. Generated by immunoSEQ multiplex PCR, the TCRdb table keeps only in-frame clones and is missing some. Found here are 90,000 to 120,000 clones, less than 85% of them singletons; the top ten hold approximately 2.2%. Sequencing was performed on PBMCs. These receptors were taken from a man aged 18 to 35 in good health and CMV-seronegative. Each CDR3 is given with its conserved first and last residue. D genes are given only for firm matches. A clone size is listed for some rows: how often the clone was seen (once, few, many), or a class if it is expanded.

size,V,D,CDR3
-,TRBV6-6,TRBD1,CASSLPGQSNYGYTF
-,TRBV11-2,TRBD1,CASSRDRVSYEQYF
-,TRBV19,-,CASSMLPGSTNEKLFF
few,TRBV6-4,TRBD2,CASSRLAGDTGELFF
-,TRBV29-1,TRBD1,CSVPGTGRDYGYPF
-,TRBV7-2,-,CASSYLGGSGGGYTF
-,TRBV5-6,TRBD2,CASSSGLALNNEQFF
few,TRBV5-8,TRBD1,CASSHVDRVRYEQYF
-,TRBV6-1,-,CASSVQGNQPQHF
-,TRBV5-1,TRBD1,CASSLDGQGYGYTF
-,TRBV7-6,TRBD2,CASSPNGGAYEQYF
-,TRBV6-5,TRBD1,CASSYRGQGNTEAFF
-,TRBV19,TRBD1,CASSQRDRGGQPQHF
-,TRBV25-1,-,CASSEGGFQETQYF
once,TRBV4-1,-,CASSQARSVANTGELFF
-,TRBV5-6,TRBD1,CASSSPRGQRTRRGETQYF
-,TRBV19,-,CASSMTGIQPQHF
-,TRBV5-5,-,CASSFIGGTEAFF
-,TRBV6-5,TRBD1,CASSYLRTGGNGYTF
-,TRBV27,TRBD1,CASSLGTGGDEQYF
-,TRBV6-1,-,CASGTRDSTDTQYF
-,TRBV6-5,TRBD2,CASSPGLAGGYEQYF
-,TRBV5-8,-,CASSSGQINEKLFF
few,TRBV4-1,TRBD1,CASSPLGDRDAQELFF
-,TRBV7-3,-,CASGLNAGLQETQYF
-,TRBV7-6,TRBD1,CASSRGTGVEQPQHF
once,TRBV6-5,-,CASRPTGNYGYTF